This is a list of T cell receptor beta chains from one sample in a study of T cells after yellow fever vaccination. Via MiXCR, TCRdb re-called the 5' RACE reads, giving one row per CDR3 protein. Of a few hundred thousand distinct CDR3 sequences detected, approximately 3.2% appear once; the ten largest clones hold 3.2%. Sequenced material: CD4+ T cells sorted from PBMCs, taken 10 days after the yellow fever booster vaccination. Receptor source: a man between 18 and 35 years old who received the YFV17D yellow fever vaccine. CDR3s include the opening cysteine and the closing phenylalanine or tryptophan. Each record gives: CDR3 protein, CDR3 DNA, J gene, D gene, clone size, V gene. D genes are given only for firm matches. Clone size, where shown, is once, few, many, or a class for clones that have expanded.

CASSDTGSTYNEQFF | TGTGCCAGCAGTGATACAGGGAGCACCTACAATGAGCAGTTCTTC | TRBJ2-1 | NA | many | TRBV6-1
CASSPLDTGELFF | TGCGCCAGCAGCCCCTTGGACACCGGGGAGCTGTTTTTT | TRBJ2-2 | NA | NA | TRBV5-1
CASSLELGQGAVGYTF | TGCGCCAGCAGCTTGGAACTGGGACAGGGAGCTGTTGGCTACACCTTC | TRBJ1-2 | TRBD1 | NA | TRBV5-1
CAIRQGGGTEAFF | TGTGCCATCAGGCAGGGGGGAGGGACTGAAGCTTTCTTT | TRBJ1-1 | TRBD1 | many | TRBV10-3
CASSLGQGDDYEQYF | TGTGCCAGCAGCTTAGGCCAGGGGGATGACTACGAGCAGTACTTC | TRBJ2-7 | TRBD1 | many | TRBV11-1
CSAPDRGRGTGELFF | TGCAGTGCCCCGGACAGGGGGCGAGGCACCGGGGAGCTGTTTTTT | TRBJ2-2 | TRBD1 | many | TRBV20-1
CASSPSTSGGENEQFF | TGTGCCAGCAGCCCCTCGACTAGCGGGGGGGAAAATGAGCAGTTCTTC | TRBJ2-1 | TRBD2 | NA | TRBV7-2
CASSAGSYYEQYF | TGTGCCAGCAGCGCGGGGTCCTACTACGAGCAGTACTTC | TRBJ2-7 | NA | few | TRBV5-6
CASSVRGNLIDEQFF | TGTGCCAGCAGTGTCCGCGGCAATTTGATAGATGAGCAGTTCTTC | TRBJ2-1 | NA | many | TRBV6-1
CASLWTGGGNTIYF | TGTGCCAGCTTATGGACAGGGGGCGGAAACACCATATATTTT | TRBJ1-3 | TRBD1 | many | TRBV6-1
CSARGTDTVEQFF | TGCAGTGCTAGGGGCACGGACACGGTTGAGCAGTTCTTC | TRBJ2-1 | NA | many | TRBV20-1
CASSPLTGTGANVLTF | TGCGCCAGCAGCCCCTTGACAGGGACTGGGGCCAACGTCCTGACTTTC | TRBJ2-6 | TRBD1 | few | TRBV5-1
CASSRDLAGGNEQFF | TGTGCTAGCAGCCGCGACTTAGCGGGGGGCAATGAGCAGTTCTTC | TRBJ2-1 | TRBD2 | few | TRBV7-7
CASHLSGANVLTF | TGTGCCAGCCATCTCTCTGGGGCCAACGTCCTGACTTTC | TRBJ2-6 | NA | NA | TRBV6-1
CASSPRTAEYYGYTF | TGCGCCAGCAGCCCGCGGACAGCCGAGTACTATGGCTACACCTTC | TRBJ1-2 | NA | few | TRBV4-3
CASSAMTHTGELFF | TGTGCCAGCAGCGCTATGACCCACACCGGGGAGCTGTTTTTT | TRBJ2-2 | NA | many | TRBV9
CASSGKRGTGSGSSNQPQHF | TGTGCCAGCAGTGGCAAGAGAGGGACAGGGTCGGGGAGCAGCAATCAGCCCCAGCATTTT | TRBJ1-5 | TRBD1 | NA | TRBV6-1
CATRPGQGFSQPQHF | TGTGCCACTAGACCGGGACAGGGGTTTAGTCAGCCCCAGCATTTT | TRBJ1-5 | TRBD1 | NA | TRBV6-5
CASSRGIGANYGYTF | TGTGCCAGCAGTAGGGGGATCGGAGCTAACTATGGCTACACCTTC | TRBJ1-2 | NA | few | TRBV12-3/TRBV12-4
CASSPSWTGANTGELFF | TGCGCCAGCAGCCCTTCCTGGACGGGTGCGAACACCGGGGAGCTGTTTTTT | TRBJ2-2 | NA | NA | TRBV5-1
CASSQDSQGNYGYTF | TGTGCCAGCAGCCAAGATAGTCAGGGGAACTATGGCTACACCTTC | TRBJ1-2 | NA | many | TRBV3-1
CASSLGGQGAQETQYF | TGTGCCAGCAGCTTAGGAGGACAGGGGGCGCAAGAGACCCAGTACTTC | TRBJ2-5 | TRBD1 | many | TRBV4-2
CASSTTTGTGKAFF | TGTGCCAGCAGCACTACTACCGGGACAGGGAAAGCTTTCTTT | TRBJ1-1 | TRBD1 | few | TRBV7-9
CASSLTLSINEQFF | TGTGCCAGCAGTTTAACCTTGAGTATTAATGAGCAGTTCTTC | TRBJ2-1 | NA | few | TRBV12-3/TRBV12-4
CSARRDSATYEQYF | TGCAGTGCTAGGCGGGACAGTGCAACCTACGAGCAGTACTTC | TRBJ2-7 | NA | NA | TRBV20-1
CASSLGGLDSPLHF | TGCGCCAGCAGCTTAGGGGGGCTAGATTCACCCCTCCACTTT | TRBJ1-6 | NA | many | TRBV5-1
CAISARVEETQYF | TGTGCCATCAGTGCCAGGGTGGAAGAGACCCAGTACTTC | TRBJ2-5 | NA | many | TRBV10-3
CASSQGWQGFGANVLTF | TGCGCCAGCAGCCAAGGGTGGCAGGGATTTGGGGCCAACGTCCTGACTTTC | TRBJ2-6 | NA | many | TRBV4-3
CASSLATGMKAFF | TGTGCCAGCAGTTTAGCTACTGGGATGAAAGCTTTCTTT | TRBJ1-1 | NA | NA | TRBV12-3/TRBV12-4
CATSPRGGVDTQYF | TGTGCCACCAGTCCGCGGGGGGGCGTGGATACGCAGTATTTT | TRBJ2-3 | TRBD2 | few | TRBV24-1
CSDRAGNTEAFF | TGCAGCGACCGGGCAGGGAACACTGAAGCTTTCTTT | TRBJ1-1 | NA | NA | TRBV29-1
CASSPRWTVYGYTF | TGTGCCAGCAGCCCTCGGTGGACAGTCTATGGCTACACCTTC | TRBJ1-2 | NA | few | TRBV5-6
CASTLGLDTQYF | TGTGCCAGCACCCTAGGCCTAGATACGCAGTATTTT | TRBJ2-3 | NA | few | TRBV7-2
CASVPSTEYGYTF | TGTGCCAGCGTCCCCTCCACGGAGTATGGCTACACCTTC | TRBJ1-2 | NA | many | TRBV2
CASSPPQRGGGEQFF | TGTGCCAGCTCACCACCCCAGCGGGGGGGCGGTGAGCAGTTCTTC | TRBJ2-1 | TRBD2 | many | TRBV18